These 32 T cell receptor beta chains share one sample of origin, sequenced in a study of blood T cell repertoires in COVID-19. Only in-frame clones appear in the TCRdb table, and some are missing; sequencing was by immunoSEQ multiplex PCR. The data show approximately 200,000 clones, 90% seen once. The source material was peripheral blood. The source is a man aged 25 to 40 with COVID-19, enrolled during active disease.

CDR3 protein: CAIRRSGAGVSGELFF. The DNA of the CDR3 is TGTGCCATCAGGAGGAGCGGGGCTGGGGTTTCCGGGGAGCTGTTTTTT. V usage is TRBV10-3 and J usage is TRBJ2-2, with 7 bases matching TRBD2. The length of the CDR3 is 16 residues. CDR1 ENHRY and CDR2 SYGVKD come from the germline V gene. The trim removed 6 bases at V and 6 bases at J, leaving 13 bases unmatched.

This sequence joins TRBV18 and TRBJ1-2; D may be TRBD1 (6 bases). Germline assignment: CDR1 KGHSH and CDR2 LQKENI. The CDR3 spans 14 residues. V was cut by 3 bases and J by 5 bases, with 13 bases left in between. The CDR3 DNA reads as TGTGCCAGCTCACCTCCCGCGACAGGTTATGGCTACACCTTC. Its translation: CASSPPATGYGYTF.

V gene TRBV19 combines with J gene TRBJ2-1; TRBD1 agrees at 10 bases. In germline, CDR1 is LNHDA, CDR2 SQIVND (reference sequence). CDR3 size: 16 residues. J was trimmed by 3 bases and V by 4 bases; bases with no gene match: 6. The DNA of the CDR3 is TGTGCCAGTAGTACCCGGGACAGGGGAAGCTACAATGAGCAGTTCTTC. Translation: CASSTRDRGSYNEQFF. Filled out from reference TRBV19 and TRBJ2-1, the complete variable domain reads DGGITQSPKYLFRKEGQNVTLSCEQNLNHDAMYWYRQDPGQGLRLIYYSQIVNDFQKGDIAEGYSVSREKKESFPLTVTSAQKNPTAFYLCASSTRDRGSYNEQFFGPGTRLTVL.

The chain joins TRBV7-2 to TRBJ1-3; perhaps TRBD1 as D (6 bases). The V gene's germline CDR1 is SGHTA and CDR2 FQGNSA. The CDR3 length is 16 residues. V was cut by 0 bases and J by 0 bases, with 9 bases left in between. The CDR3 bases are TGTGCCAGCAGCTTAGCGGGGGCAGTCTCTGGAAACACCATATATTTT. It is translated as CASSLAGAVSGNTIYF. Full variable domain (remainder filled in from reference TRBV7-2 and TRBJ1-3): GAGVSQSPSNKVTEKGKDVELRCDPISGHTALYWYRQSLGQGLEFLIYFQGNSAPDKSGLPSDRFSAERTGGSVSTLTIQRTQQEDSAVYLCASSLAGAVSGNTIYFGEGSWLTVV.

V gene TRBV7-9 combines with J gene TRBJ1-3; D uncertain. The germline V gene encodes CDR1 SEHNR and CDR2 FQNEAQ (reference sequence). This CDR3 comprises 11 residues. Trimming left V 5 bases short and J 4 bases short, with 3 bases between. The CDR3 loop is CASSEGNTIYF. The CDR3 DNA sequence: TGTGCCAGCAGCGAGGGAAACACCATATATTTT.

The V call is TRBV10-3, the J call TRBJ1-1, with D possibly matching TRBD1 (5 bases). The V end lost 4 bases, the J end lost 11 bases, and 14 bases lay between the germline ends. CDR1 and CDR2 from the germline V gene are ENHRY and SYGVKD. CDR3 length: 12 amino acids. CDR3: CAISASDNNAFF. The CDR3, as DNA: TGTGCCATCAGTGCTTCGGACAACAACGCTTTCTTT.

The chain links TRBV7-2 to TRBJ1-6; 9 bases line up with TRBD1. Per the germline V gene, CDR1 is SGHTA and CDR2 is FQGNSA. This CDR3 is built from 14 residues. Trimming cost V 3 bases and J 10 bases; bases outside gene matches: 4. The CDR3, as DNA: TGTGCCAGCAGCTTTACGGGACAGGGCTCACCCCTCCACTTT. It encodes CASSFTGQGSPLHF.

As DNA, the CDR3 is TGTGCCAGCAGCTTAGTGGCAGGCTTACTCAACACTGAAGCTTTCTTT. It specifies CASSLVAGLLNTEAFF. This sequence joins TRBV7-2 and TRBJ1-1, with D hard to call. Trimming cost V 1 base and J 2 bases, with 14 bases left between them. The CDR3 runs 16 residues. Germline V gene lookup returns CDR1 SGHTA and CDR2 FQGNSA.

The V gene is TRBV13, the J gene TRBJ1-3; a weak D match, TRBD1 (5 bases). This CDR3 has 13 residues. Germline values: CDR1 PRHDT, CDR2 FYEKMQ (reference sequence). V lost 5 bases and J lost 4, with 9 bases in between. The CDR3 DNA follows: TGTGCCAGCAGCGCGGGGCTGGGAAACACCATATATTTT. This encodes CASSAGLGNTIYF.

This clone was seen only once. This rearrangement joins TRBV6-6 to TRBJ2-2; 8 bases map to TRBD2. The CDR3 loop spans 16 amino acids. In germline, CDR1 is MNHNY, CDR2 SVGAGI (reference sequence). J was trimmed by 8 bases and V by 6 bases; bases with no gene match: 14. For the CDR3, the DNA is TGTGCCAGCAGCCGAACGACTAGCGCCCCAGGGGGGGAGCTGTTTTTT. It yields the protein CASSRTTSAPGGELFF.

The chain couples TRBV4-3 to TRBJ1-4, with 10 nucleotides matching TRBD1. The CDR3 runs to 15 residues. Looked up from germline, CDR1 is LGHNA and CDR2 is YSLEER. V shed 0 bases and J 5 bases; nucleotides not matched to a gene: 0. CDR3: CASSQEGQGNEKLFF. The CDR3 DNA is TGCGCCAGCAGCCAAGAGGGACAGGGGAATGAAAAACTGTTTTTT.

The chain combines TRBV7-9 with TRBJ1-1, with a possible D match to TRBD1 (6 bases). The CDR3 has 15 residues. The V and J ends lost 5 bases and 5 bases respectively, with 18 bases between them. Germline loops: CDR1 SEHNR, CDR2 FQNEAQ (reference sequence). The CDR3 DNA reads TGTGCCAGCAGCCCCCGGAACAGGGTTGGGACTGAAGCTTTCTTT. It yields the protein CASSPRNRVGTEAFF.

J is TRBJ2-4 and V is TRBV11-3; D is possibly TRBD1 (6 bases). V was pared by 1 base and J by 14 bases, with 15 bases between. Germline V gives CDR1 SGHNT, CDR2 YENEEA. The CDR3 is made up of 13 amino acids. The CDR3 region has the DNA TGTGCCAGCAGCTTAGGGGGACATGGGCGCAAGTACTTC. Residues: CASSLGGHGRKYF. The whole variable domain, filled in from reference TRBV11-3 and TRBJ2-4, reads EAGVVQSPRYKIIEKKQPVAFWCNPISGHNTLYWYLQNLGQGPELLIRYENEEAVDDSQLPKDRFSAERLKGVDSTLKIQPAELGDSAVYLCASSLGGHGRKYFGAGTRLSVL.

The V and J genes are TRBV7-9 and TRBJ2-7, with a possible D match to TRBD1 (6 bases). The germline V and J ends were trimmed by 5 bases and 2 bases, with 10 bases remaining between them. The CDR3 contains 13 residues. Germline CDR1 and CDR2: SEHNR and FQNEAQ (reference sequence). The CDR3: CASSPGQTYEQYF. CDR3 in DNA: TGTGCCAGCAGCCCCGGACAGACCTACGAGCAGTACTTC.

J is TRBJ1-5 and V is TRBV27; D is unresolved. The CDR3 consists of 17 residues. Germline V gene data show CDR1 as MNHEY and CDR2 as SMNVEV (reference sequence). V was trimmed by 5 bases and J by 6 bases, leaving 23 bases between them. CDR3 amino acids: CASSPIQKPPTGQPQHF. The DNA for the CDR3 is TGTGCCAGCAGTCCCATACAAAAACCCCCGACGGGTCAGCCCCAGCATTTT.

The CDR3: CASSYGQDYEQYF. The DNA for the CDR3 is TGTGCCAGCAGCTACGGACAGGATTACGAGCAGTACTTC. The gene calls are TRBV7-2 and TRBJ2-7, with TRBD1 matching 7 bases. This CDR3 has 13 amino acids. Looked up from germline, CDR1 is SGHTA and CDR2 is FQGNSA. J gave up 4 bases and V 4 bases, and 4 bases lay outside the gene matches.

The chain recombines TRBV24-1 with TRBJ1-2; 11 nucleotides match TRBD1. Looked up from germline, CDR1 is KGHDR and CDR2 is SFDVKD. This CDR3 region has 13 residues. V shed 9 bases and J 7 bases; nucleotides not matched to a gene: 6. The CDR3 here is CATSGQGAGGYTF. CDR3 bases: TGTGCCACCTCCGGACAGGGGGCCGGTGGCTACACCTTC.

This chain uses TRBV28 with TRBJ1-2; a weak D match, TRBD1 (6 bases). The CDR3 is 15 amino acids. The V end lost 3 bases, the J end lost 4 bases, and 15 bases lay between the germline ends. CDR1 and CDR2 from the germline V gene are MDHEN and SYDVKM. CDR3 sequence reads: CASSFFLDSSYGYTF. The DNA of the CDR3 is TGTGCCAGCAGTTTCTTCCTGGACAGTTCCTATGGCTACACCTTC.

The chain combines TRBV19 with TRBJ1-1; possibly TRBD1 for D (5 bases). The CDR3 is made up of 16 amino acids. CDR1 is LNHDA and CDR2 is SQIVND in the germline V gene (reference sequence). Trimming pared 4 bases from V and 1 base from J, leaving 16 bases between. CDR3 sequence reads: CASSTLMGGKNTEAFF. In DNA, the CDR3 is TGTGCCAGTAGTACCCTTATGGGGGGGAAGAACACTGAAGCTTTCTTT.

This chain links TRBV10-3 with TRBJ1-5; the D gene is possibly TRBD1 (5 bases). The CDR3 length is 15 residues. The V and J ends lost 0 bases and 6 bases respectively, with 12 bases between them. Germline V gene lookup returns CDR1 ENHRY and CDR2 SYGVKD. The CDR3 DNA follows: TGTGCCATCAGTGAGTCAGGGGACTTCGGTCAGCCCCAGCATTTT. Encoded protein: CAISESGDFGQPQHF.

The chain joins TRBV9 to TRBJ1-1; D uncertain. The CDR3 contains 14 residues. Germline V gives CDR1 SGDLS, CDR2 YYNGEE. Between the trimmed V and J ends, which lost 0 bases and 1 base, there was a span of 7 bases. In DNA, the CDR3 is TGTGCCAGCAGCGTAGGAGCAGGGAACACTGAAGCTTTCTTT. Translating gives CASSVGAGNTEAFF.

CDR3 nucleotide sequence: TGTGCCTGGAGTGTAACGGGGACTTCGGAATACCAGCCCCAGCATTTT. Its translation: CAWSVTGTSEYQPQHF. The chain links TRBV30 to TRBJ1-5, with D possibly being TRBD1 (5 bases). This CDR3 has 16 residues. In germline, CDR1 is GTSNPN, CDR2 SVGIG (reference sequence). Trimming cost V 0 bases and J 7 bases, with 19 bases left between them.

V is TRBV4-1 and J is TRBJ2-7; TRBD1 matches 7 bases. Germline CDR1 and CDR2: MGHRA and YSYEKL. Trimming cost V 6 bases and J 2 bases; bases outside gene matches: 10. CDR3 length: 15 amino acids. The CDR3 DNA reads TGCGCCAGCAGTCCCTCCGGACAGGAGACCTACGAGCAGTACTTC. Its translation is CASSPSGQETYEQYF.

V usage is TRBV19 and J usage is TRBJ1-1; 7 bases are shared with TRBD1. V shed 5 bases, J shed 0 bases, and the junction held 15 bases outside the gene matches. The CDR3 loop spans 18 amino acids. In germline, CDR1 is LNHDA, CDR2 SQIVND (reference sequence). The CDR3 DNA reads as TGTGCCAGTAGTCATTCGGGACAGTTGACTTACATGAACACTGAAGCTTTCTTT. Translated, it gives CASSHSGQLTYMNTEAFF.

The V gene is TRBV5-1, the J gene TRBJ2-3, with 8 bases identical to TRBD1. V shed 4 bases, J shed 5 bases, and the junction held 9 bases outside the gene matches. This CDR3 has 15 amino acids. The germline V gene encodes CDR1 SGHRS and CDR2 YFSETQ. This chain's CDR3 is CASSQGQEVVDTQYF. CDR3 coding DNA: TGCGCCAGCAGCCAGGGACAGGAAGTCGTAGATACGCAGTATTTT.

This clone has only a few counts. This specimen includes other DNA sequences encoding the same CDR3. The chain couples TRBV5-6 to TRBJ2-1; possible D gene TRBD1, 6 bases. Germline CDR1 and CDR2: SGHDT and YYEEEE. CDR3 length: 15 amino acids. Trimming removed 0 bases at V and 0 bases at J, with 7 bases between. The CDR3 loop is CASSLGGGSYNEQFF. DNA of the CDR3: TGTGCCAGCAGCTTGGGAGGGGGCTCCTACAATGAGCAGTTCTTC.

The chain joins TRBV11-2 to TRBJ2-3, with TRBD2 identical over 8 bases. The germline V gene has CDR1 SGHAT and CDR2 FQNNGV. CDR3 length: 17 amino acids. Trimming cost V 4 bases and J 1 base; bases outside gene matches: 10. CDR3 coding DNA: TGTGCCAGCAGCTCGCGCGTCGGGCGGGGGGGCACAGATACGCAGTATTTT. Protein sequence: CASSSRVGRGGTDTQYF.

V usage is TRBV18 and J usage is TRBJ2-1; 9 nucleotides match TRBD2. Germline loops: CDR1 KGHSH, CDR2 LQKENI. With V trimmed by 0 bases and J by 0 bases, 0 bases remained unmatched. The length of the CDR3 is 16 residues. The DNA for the CDR3 is TGTGCCAGCTCACCACCGGGACTAGCCTCCTACAATGAGCAGTTCTTC. Its translation: CASSPPGLASYNEQFF.

The V and J genes are TRBV6-5 and TRBJ2-1; D is perhaps TRBD1 (6 bases). Trimming stripped 5 bases from V and 1 base from J, with 12 bases between. This CDR3 region has 15 residues. CDR1 is MNHEY, CDR2 SVGAGI, per germline. Here the CDR3 reads CASSNREMSYNEQFF. CDR3 sequence (DNA): TGTGCCAGCAGTAACAGGGAGATGTCCTACAATGAGCAGTTCTTC.

CDR3 DNA sequence: TGTGCCACCAGTGCCTCGGGGGGGTCGCAGTATTTT. Its translation is CATSASGGSQYF. The V gene is TRBV24-1, the J gene TRBJ2-3, with 8 positions matching TRBD2. V lost 5 bases to trimming and J lost 10 bases; unmatched junction nucleotides: 4. The CDR3 is made up of 12 amino acids. The V gene's germline CDR1 is KGHDR and CDR2 SFDVKD.

V gene TRBV27 combines with J gene TRBJ1-2, with D tentatively TRBD1 (5 bases). Germline lookup yields CDR1 MNHEY and CDR2 SMNVEV (reference sequence). V was cut by 2 bases and J by 1 base, with 11 bases left in between. The CDR3 is 15 amino acids. In nucleotides, the CDR3 is TGTGCCAGCAGTTTAAAACAGGAGAATAACTATGGCTACACCTTC. This translates into CASSLKQENNYGYTF.

Note on this clone: Mismatch with germline at one junction end may stem from a read error. The chain carries TRBV23-1 and TRBJ2-1; 7 bases align to TRBD1. TRBV23-1 is placed among ORFs of uncertain function. This CDR3 has 16 residues. CDR3 protein: CASSRWDSYSSNEQFF. The CDR3 DNA reads as TGCGCCAGCAGTCGCTGGGACAGTTATTCCTCCAATGAGCAGTTCTTC.